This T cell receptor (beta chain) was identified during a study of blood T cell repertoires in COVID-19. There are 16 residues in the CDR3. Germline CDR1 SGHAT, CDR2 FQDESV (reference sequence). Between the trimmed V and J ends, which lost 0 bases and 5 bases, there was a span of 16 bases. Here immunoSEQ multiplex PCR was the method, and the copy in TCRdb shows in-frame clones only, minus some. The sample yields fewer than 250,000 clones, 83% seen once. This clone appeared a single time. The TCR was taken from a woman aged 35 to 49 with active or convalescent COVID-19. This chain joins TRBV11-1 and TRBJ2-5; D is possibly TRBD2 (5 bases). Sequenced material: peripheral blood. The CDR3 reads CASSLALWESYETQYF. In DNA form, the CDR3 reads TGTGCCAGCAGCTTAGCGCTGTGGGAGAGTTATGAGACCCAGTACTTC.